These 5 T cell receptor beta chains were sequenced from one sample in a study of identical twins. Using its own MiXCR run on the 5' RACE reads, TCRdb lists one record per CDR3 protein. Here the sample spans 700,000 or so distinct CDR3 sequences, over 8.5% being singletons. This sample was shared with a second study, whose subject was yellow fever vaccine responses in identical twins.

The sample was PBMCs. The source of these receptors is a woman between 18 and 29 years old in good health.

This clonotype was seen repeatedly, ten times or more. The chain couples TRBV3-1 to TRBJ2-2; TRBD2 might be the D (6 bases). The CDR3 contains 17 residues. The V and J ends lost 4 bases and 2 bases respectively, with 17 bases between them. The germline gives CDR1 LGHDT, CDR2 YNNKEL (reference sequence). This chain's CDR3 is CASSLLYPGTNTGELFF. As DNA, the CDR3 is TGTGCCAGCAGCCTTCTTTACCCCGGGACTAACACCGGGGAGCTGTTTTTT.

In this sample, this clonotype turned up a few times. This chain links TRBV5-8 with TRBJ2-1; TRBD1 is a possible D gene (5 bases). This CDR3 is 14 amino acids long. V dropped 6 bases and J dropped 9 bases, with 19 bases sitting between them. CDR1 SGHTS and CDR2 YDEGEE come from the germline V gene. CDR3 coding DNA: TGTGCCAGCACAGGGTTGAACGTTTTAGGTGAGCAGTTCTTC. Translated: CASTGLNVLGEQFF.

This clonotype was observed a handful of times. The chain joins TRBV20-1 to TRBJ2-3; 11 bases line up with TRBD1. V lost 3 bases and J lost 4; bases outside the gene matches: 6. CDR3 length: 15 amino acids. Germline V lookup: CDR1 DFQATT, CDR2 SNEGSKA (reference sequence). The CDR3: CSASEGGQGADTQYF. The CDR3 region has the DNA TGCAGTGCTAGTGAGGGGGGACAGGGGGCAGATACGCAGTATTTT.

This clonotype was observed at least ten times. The chain joins TRBV5-1 to TRBJ2-5; TRBD1 agrees at 9 bases. V lost 4 bases, J lost 2 bases, and 6 bases stayed unmatched. The CDR3 contains 15 residues. CDR1 is SGHRS, CDR2 YFSETQ, per germline. DNA of the CDR3: TGCGCCAGCAGCCCTCCCGGGACAGGGCAAGAGACCCAGTACTTC. Its protein product is CASSPPGTGQETQYF.

The table lists this clonotype with a few counts. The rearrangement links TRBV29-1 to TRBJ2-1, with 8 bases matching TRBD1. Trimming at V came to 3 bases and at J to 6 bases, leaving 10 bases not matched to a gene. The germline V gene encodes CDR1 SQVTM and CDR2 ANQGSEA. The CDR3 contains 15 residues. CDR3 DNA sequence: TGCAGCGTTGATATTCGCCAGGGGGCTCCCAATGAGCAGTTCTTC. Amino acids: CSVDIRQGAPNEQFF.